The 25 T cell receptor beta chains listed next were all sequenced from one sample in a study of T-cell memory formation after mild COVID-19. One entry per CDR3 protein, called by TCRdb with MiXCR from the 5' RACE reads. The sample has around 410,000 distinct CDR3 sequences, under 25% seen once; the top ten hold roughly 14%. The sequenced sample consisted of PBMCs or a T cell subset sorted from them (not recorded which). Receptor source: an adult woman who had mild COVID-19 (a few samples of this study predate the infection). Cell type and time point are not known.

This clonotype was picked up a small number of times. The chain couples TRBV14 to TRBJ2-7; unclear D gene. This CDR3 is built from 16 residues. The germline gives CDR1 SGHDN, CDR2 FVKESK. The ends were cut back, 4 bases at V and 0 bases at J, with 16 bases in the middle. The CDR3 nucleotides read TGTGCCAGCAGCCCATTTTTTATCGGTAGCTCCTACGAGCAGTACTTC. This gives the protein CASSPFFIGSSYEQYF.

The sample holds a few counts of this clonotype. The chain carries TRBV3-1 and TRBJ2-5; 12 nucleotides line up with TRBD2. Looked up from germline, CDR1 is LGHDT and CDR2 is YNNKEL (reference sequence). Losses at the gene ends were 1 base for V and 1 base for J; bases not matched to a gene: 1. This CDR3 has 16 residues. The CDR3 nucleotides are TGTGCCAGCAGCCAAGGGACTAGCGGGGCCCAAGAGACCCAGTACTTC. Amino acids: CASSQGTSGAQETQYF.

The chain combines TRBV6-5 with TRBJ2-1; D uncertain. CDR1 MNHEY and CDR2 SVGAGI come from the germline V gene. The CDR3 spans 16 residues. The V end lost 2 bases, the J end lost 0 bases, and 11 bases lay between the germline ends. In nucleotides, the CDR3 is TGTGCCAGCAGTTACGGGGTGGTTAGCTCCTACAATGAGCAGTTCTTC. Amino acid sequence: CASSYGVVSSYNEQFF.

The V call is TRBV5-4, the J call TRBJ1-4, with TRBD1 matching 7 bases. CDR1 and CDR2 (germline): SGHNT, YYREEE (reference sequence). The CDR3 runs to 14 residues. Trimming at V came to 4 bases and at J to 6 bases, leaving 6 bases not matched to a gene. The CDR3 bases are TGTGCCAGCAGCAAGCCGGGACAGCATGAAAAACTGTTTTTT. Translated: CASSKPGQHEKLFF. Filled out from reference TRBV5-4 and TRBJ1-4, the complete variable domain reads ETGVTQSPTHLIKTRGQQVTLRCSSQSGHNTVSWYQQALGQGPQFIFQYYREEENGRGNFPPRFSGLQFPNYSSELNVNALELDDSALYLCASSKPGQHEKLFFGSGTQLSVL.

This clonotype has only a few counts. This rearrangement joins TRBV20-1 to TRBJ2-7, with TRBD2 as a possible D gene (6 bases). Trimming left V 6 bases short and J 3 bases short, with 18 bases between. Per germline, CDR1 DFQATT and CDR2 SNEGSKA (reference sequence). The CDR3 totals 14 residues. CDR3 in DNA: TGCAGTGCCCCCTCTGACGGGAGTGGCTACGAGCAGTACTTC. It yields the protein CSAPSDGSGYEQYF.

The V call is TRBV7-2, the J call TRBJ2-2; a possible D gene is TRBD2 (5 bases). CDR1 SGHTA and CDR2 FQGNSA come from the germline V gene. The V gene lost 5 bases and the J gene lost 7 bases, with 8 bases spanning the gap. This CDR3 is 12 amino acids long. CDR3 amino acids: CASSTRGGELFF. The CDR3 nucleotides read TGTGCCAGCAGCACCCGGGGCGGGGAGCTGTTTTTT.

The chain recombines TRBV20-1 with TRBJ2-5; 10 bases match TRBD1. Germline loops: CDR1 DFQATT, CDR2 SNEGSKA (reference sequence). V shed 3 bases and J 5 bases; nucleotides not matched to a gene: 9. This CDR3 contains 15 residues. In DNA form, the CDR3 reads TGCAGTGCTAGGCGACAGGGGGCGTGGGGCGAGACCCAGTACTTC. Translation: CSARRQGAWGETQYF.

The gene calls are TRBV4-1 and TRBJ1-5; D perhaps matches TRBD1 (5 bases). The CDR3 extends over 14 amino acids. Trimming took 3 bases from V and 1 from J, leaving 7 bases between them. CDR1 MGHRA and CDR2 YSYEKL come from the germline V gene. CDR3 region: CASSHWGSNQPQHF. The CDR3 bases are TGCGCCAGCAGCCACTGGGGGAGCAATCAGCCCCAGCATTTT.

This rearrangement joins TRBV19 to TRBJ2-5; maybe TRBD1 (6 bases). V was trimmed by 9 bases and J by 2 bases, leaving 13 bases between them. The CDR3 loop spans 13 amino acids. In germline, CDR1 is LNHDA, CDR2 SQIVND (reference sequence). CDR3 residues: CASSQTGQETQYF. CDR3 DNA: TGTGCCAGCTCACAGACAGGACAAGAGACCCAGTACTTC.

The chain carries TRBV24-1 and TRBJ1-6; 11 nucleotides align to TRBD1. V dropped 4 bases and J dropped 9; count of bases not matched to a gene: 1. Germline CDR1 reads KGHDR; CDR2 reads SFDVKD. This CDR3 is built from 14 residues. The CDR3 reads CATSEGQGVSPLHF. In DNA form, the CDR3 reads TGTGCCACCAGTGAGGGACAGGGGGTTTCACCCCTCCACTTT.

This clonotype was seen a handful of times. The V call is TRBV6-6, the J call TRBJ1-1; TRBD1 might be the D (5 bases). V was trimmed by 5 bases and J by 1 base, leaving 11 bases between them. CDR3 length: 14 amino acids. Germline V lookup: CDR1 MNHNY, CDR2 SVGAGI (reference sequence). This CDR3 reads CASSTGGWNTEAFF. The CDR3 DNA sequence: TGTGCCAGCAGTACTGGGGGGTGGAACACTGAAGCTTTCTTT.

This chain connects TRBV29-1 to TRBJ2-7; 7 nucleotides match TRBD2. The CDR3 loop spans 15 amino acids. Germline CDR1 SQVTM, CDR2 ANQGSEA. Trimming removed 5 bases from V and 5 bases from J; junction bases left unmatched: 15. Here the CDR3 DNA reads TGCAGCGTTTCCCCTGGGACTATTTTCGGGGACGAGCAGTACTTC. Its translation: CSVSPGTIFGDEQYF.

The rearrangement joins TRBV24-1 to TRBJ2-2; D remains unclear. V lost 7 bases and J 0 bases, leaving 11 bases between the germline ends. Germline V gene lookup returns CDR1 KGHDR and CDR2 SFDVKD. This CDR3 region has 15 residues. The DNA of the CDR3 is TGTGCCACCAGGTCCCGATCCTCGAACACCGGGGAGCTGTTTTTT. Translation gives CATRSRSSNTGELFF.

The J gene is TRBJ2-7, the V gene TRBV2; D may correspond to TRBD1 or TRBD2 (5 bases each). Germline values: CDR1 SNHLY, CDR2 FYNNEI. The CDR3 length is 15 residues. V lost 4 bases to trimming and J lost 2 bases, with 15 bases between them. This CDR3 reads CASSGPGPPTYEQYF. The CDR3 region has the DNA TGTGCCAGCAGTGGACCGGGGCCCCCAACCTACGAGCAGTACTTC.

This clonotype has just a few counts. The J gene is TRBJ1-1, the V gene TRBV20-1; unclear D gene. The CDR3 is 14 residues long. Per the germline V gene, CDR1 is DFQATT and CDR2 is SNEGSKA (reference sequence). With 5 bases removed from V and 1 base from J, the gap between germline ends came to 14 bases. This chain's CDR3 is CSAGKEGGNTEAFF. The CDR3 DNA sequence: TGCAGTGCTGGGAAGGAGGGTGGGAACACTGAAGCTTTCTTT.

This clonotype was seen more than once but under ten times. The rearrangement joins TRBV5-5 to TRBJ2-7, with 10 bases lining up with TRBD1. CDR1 and CDR2 (germline): SGHKS, YYEKEE (reference sequence). The CDR3 is 16 residues long. V dropped 3 bases and J dropped 9; count of bases not matched to a gene: 15. This CDR3 is CASSSATRDRGPRQYF. The CDR3, as DNA: TGTGCCAGCAGCTCTGCAACCAGGGACAGGGGACCGAGGCAGTACTTC.

V is TRBV29-1 and J is TRBJ2-1, with 9 bases lining up with TRBD1. The CDR3 extends over 15 amino acids. CDR1 is SQVTM and CDR2 is ANQGSEA in the germline V gene. The V and J ends lost 2 bases and 6 bases, in that order; junction bases with no gene match: 8. The CDR3 coding sequence is TGCAGCGTTGAACCGGGACAGGGCCCTGGCAATGAGCAGTTCTTC. Its protein is CSVEPGQGPGNEQFF.

CDR3 amino acids: CASSLVAGLVEQFF. DNA of the CDR3: TGTGCCAGCAGCTTGGTGGCAGGGTTGGTTGAGCAGTTCTTC. The rearrangement links TRBV5-4 to TRBJ2-1, with D possibly TRBD1 on 5 matching bases. Trimming pared 0 bases from V and 9 bases from J, leaving 13 bases between. CDR1 is SGHNT, CDR2 YYREEE, per germline (reference sequence). The CDR3 runs to 14 residues.

The chain is built from TRBV7-3 and TRBJ2-3; D is possibly TRBD1 (6 bases). There are 14 residues in the CDR3. V was shortened by 4 bases and J by 1 base, with 9 bases between the two germline ends. Germline V CDR1 and CDR2: SGHTA, FQGTGA. The CDR3 coding sequence is TGTGCCAGCAGCTCCGGGACATGCACAGATACGCAGTATTTT. Its translation is CASSSGTCTDTQYF.

CDR3: CASSPGLADLSEKLFF. CDR3 bases: TGTGCCAGCAGCCCCGGATTAGCGGACCTCAGTGAAAAACTGTTTTTT. The V gene is TRBV7-2, the J gene TRBJ1-4; D is ambiguous. Germline lookup yields CDR1 SGHTA and CDR2 FQGNSA. The V end lost 5 bases, the J end lost 7 bases, and 20 bases lay between the germline ends. This CDR3 contains 16 residues.

In its sample, this clonotype was seen many times. The rearrangement links TRBV7-9 to TRBJ2-1; no clear D gene. Trimming removed 7 bases from V and 9 bases from J, with 13 bases in between. CDR3 length: 12 residues. Per the germline V gene, CDR1 is SEHNR and CDR2 is FQNEAQ (reference sequence). The CDR3 reads CASKYRSLEQFF. DNA of the CDR3: TGTGCCAGCAAGTACCGGAGCCTTGAGCAGTTCTTC.

The sample holds a few counts of this clonotype. The CDR3 region has the DNA TGTGCCACCAGTGATTTGAGCAGGAACACCGGGGAGCTGTTTTTT. It specifies CATSDLSRNTGELFF. The rearrangement joins TRBV24-1 to TRBJ2-2; no firm D call. V was shortened by 0 bases and J by 1 base, with 5 bases between the two germline ends. The CDR3 runs 15 residues. Looked up from germline, CDR1 is KGHDR and CDR2 is SFDVKD.

The chain has TRBV3-1 and TRBJ1-1; 9 bases match TRBD1. This CDR3 has 15 residues. The trim removed 4 bases at V and 5 bases at J, leaving 8 bases unmatched. Germline V CDR1 and CDR2: LGHDT, YNNKEL (reference sequence). For the CDR3, the DNA is TGTGCCAGCAGCCTAGGGACAGGGCGGGGGACTGAAGCTTTCTTT. This gives the protein CASSLGTGRGTEAFF.

The V call is TRBV20-1, the J call TRBJ1-5, with 9 bases identical to TRBD1. The length of the CDR3 is 14 residues. Germline V lookup: CDR1 DFQATT, CDR2 SNEGSKA (reference sequence). Trimming at V came to 4 bases and at J to 3 bases, leaving 4 bases not matched to a gene. CDR3 nucleotides: TGCAGTGCTACTCGGACAGGGGTCAATCAGCCCCAGCATTTT. Translated: CSATRTGVNQPQHF.

The rearrangement links TRBV7-8 to TRBJ2-1; a possible D gene is TRBD2 (7 bases). Germline-derived CDR1 and CDR2 are SGHVS and FQNEAQ. The CDR3 contains 16 residues. V was trimmed by 4 bases and J by 7 bases, leaving 20 bases between them. The CDR3 loop is CASSSLAVGAGNEQFF. The CDR3 bases are TGTGCCAGCAGCTCGCTAGCGGTGGGGGCCGGTAATGAGCAGTTCTTC.